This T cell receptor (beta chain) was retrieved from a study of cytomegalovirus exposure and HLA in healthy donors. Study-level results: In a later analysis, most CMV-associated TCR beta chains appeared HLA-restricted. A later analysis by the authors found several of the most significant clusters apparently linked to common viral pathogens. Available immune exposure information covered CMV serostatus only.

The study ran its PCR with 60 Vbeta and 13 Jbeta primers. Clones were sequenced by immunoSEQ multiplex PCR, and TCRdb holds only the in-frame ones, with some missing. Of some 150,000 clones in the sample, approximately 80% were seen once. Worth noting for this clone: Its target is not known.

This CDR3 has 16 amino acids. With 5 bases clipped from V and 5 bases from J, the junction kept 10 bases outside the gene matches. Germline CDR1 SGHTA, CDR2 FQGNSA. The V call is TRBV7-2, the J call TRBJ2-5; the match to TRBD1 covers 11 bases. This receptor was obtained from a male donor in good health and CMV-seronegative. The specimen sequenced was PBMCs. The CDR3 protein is CASSLQGQGAWETQYF. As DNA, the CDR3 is TGTGCCAGCAGCCTTCAAGGACAGGGGGCGTGGGAGACCCAGTACTTC.